Listed below are T cell receptor beta chains from one sample, sequenced in a study of cytomegalovirus exposure and HLA in healthy donors. Produced via immunoSEQ multiplex PCR; TCRdb's table is partial and in-frame only. This sample has some 130,000 clones; about 83% occur once, and the top ten carry roughly 1.2%. The sequencing sample was made of PBMCs. The receptors derive from a girl aged 2 to 9 in good health and CMV-seronegative. CDR3s include the opening cysteine and the closing phenylalanine or tryptophan. The D gene is left open where the match is weak. Only part of the rows carry a size: once, few, many, or a class if the clone is expanded.

v_call	clone_size	j_call	d_call	cdr3_aa	cdr3_nt
TRBV6-1	-	TRBJ2-7	-	CATLDRATYEQYF	TGTGCCACCCTGGACAGAGCAACCTACGAGCAGTACTTC
TRBV30	-	TRBJ1-1	-	CAWSGRINTEAFF	TGTGCCTGGAGTGGCAGAATAAACACTGAAGCTTTCTTT
TRBV7-3	-	TRBJ1-1	TRBD1	CASSSYDRGTEAFF	TGTGCCAGCAGCTCCTATGACAGGGGAACTGAAGCTTTCTTT
TRBV28	-	TRBJ2-1	-	CASSPQGGVGNEQFF	TGTGCCAGCAGTCCCCAGGGGGGCGTAGGCAATGAGCAGTTCTTC
TRBV7-9	-	TRBJ2-7	TRBD1	CASSPKDRGEQYF	TGTGCCAGCAGCCCGAAGGACAGGGGCGAGCAGTACTTC
TRBV6-1	-	TRBJ2-7	-	CASREVWFQNEQYF	TGTGCCAGCAGGGAGGTTTGGTTCCAAAACGAGCAGTACTTC
TRBV27	-	TRBJ2-3	-	CASRGPPTDTQYF	TGTGCCAGCAGGGGGCCCCCTACAGATACGCAGTATTTT
TRBV19	-	TRBJ1-5	-	CASSTGLAQPQHF	TGTGCCAGTAGCACAGGATTGGCGCAGCCCCAGCATTTT
TRBV6-1	-	TRBJ2-3	-	CATRDIGTTDTQYF	TGTGCCACTCGGGACATCGGTACAACAGATACGCAGTATTTT
TRBV28	-	TRBJ2-1	-	CASSGGHSWYEQFF	TGTGCCAGCAGTGGCGGACACTCTTGGTATGAGCAGTTCTTC
TRBV28	-	TRBJ2-7	-	CASSSGDSHYEQYF	TGTGCCAGCAGTTCGGGGGATTCCCACTACGAGCAGTACTTC
TRBV6-4	once	TRBJ2-2	-	CASSDSGGTATGELFF	TGTGCCAGCAGTGACTCGGGCGGGACGGCCACCGGGGAGCTGTTTTTT
TRBV14	-	TRBJ1-2	-	CASSLGSEGSFGGYTF	TGTGCCAGCAGCCTAGGTAGCGAGGGCTCCTTCGGTGGCTACACCTTC
TRBV4-3	-	TRBJ2-3	TRBD2	CASSQKKTSGSDTQYF	TGCGCCAGCAGCCAAAAAAAGACTAGCGGCTCAGATACGCAGTATTTT
TRBV27	-	TRBJ2-3	TRBD1	CATKGQGAGADTQYF	TGTGCCACCAAGGGACAGGGGGCGGGCGCAGATACGCAGTATTTT
TRBV25-1	-	TRBJ1-5	-	CAKRPGISNQPQHF	TGTGCCAAAAGGCCGGGAATCTCGAATCAGCCCCAGCATTTT
TRBV29-1	-	TRBJ2-2	-	CSVEKGPAGKLFF	TGCAGCGTTGAAAAGGGTCCGGCGGGGAAGCTGTTTTTT
TRBV9	-	TRBJ2-1	TRBD2	CASSGIGGGATSGRAYNEQFF	TGTGCCAGCAGCGGAATTGGCGGGGGGGCTACTAGCGGGAGGGCCTACAATGAGCAGTTCTTC
TRBV23-1	-	TRBJ1-2	TRBD1	CASSFFNRGYGYTF	TGCGCCAGCAGTTTCTTTAACAGGGGCTATGGCTACACCTTC
TRBV12-5	-	TRBJ2-3	-	CASGLVTGEATDTQYF	TGTGCTAGTGGTTTGGTAACGGGGGAGGCCACAGATACGCAGTATTTT
TRBV2	-	TRBJ2-1	TRBD2	CASRSGSSYNEQFF	TGTGCCAGCCGAAGCGGGAGCTCCTACAATGAGCAGTTCTTC
TRBV4-3	once	TRBJ1-6	-	CASSQETGSNSPLHF	TGCGCCAGCAGCCAAGAAACAGGATCAAATTCACCCCTCCACTTT
TRBV10-3	-	TRBJ1-3	TRBD1	CATRQGEFGNTIYF	TGTGCCACCCGGCAGGGGGAGTTTGGAAACACCATATATTTT
TRBV29-1	-	TRBJ1-2	TRBD1	CSVEGQGLSNYGYTF	TGCAGCGTTGAAGGACAGGGTTTGTCTAACTATGGCTACACCTTC
TRBV7-8	-	TRBJ1-5	TRBD1	CASSAPTGAKVYSNQPQHF	TGTGCCAGCAGCGCTCCGACAGGGGCCAAAGTTTATAGCAATCAGCCCCAGCATTTT
TRBV5-1	-	TRBJ2-2	TRBD1	CASSPGTGSTGELFF	TGCGCCAGCAGCCCGGGGACAGGTAGCACCGGGGAGCTGTTTTTT
TRBV28	-	TRBJ1-5	-	CASSLGGEGPYSNQPQHF	TGTGCCAGCAGTTTAGGAGGGGAGGGCCCTTATAGCAATCAGCCCCAGCATTTT
TRBV25-1	-	TRBJ1-2	-	CASSERVGYTF	TGTGCCAGCAGTGAGCGGGTCGGCTACACCTTC
TRBV4-2	-	TRBJ2-1	TRBD2	CASSQDVASGSGFEQFF	TGTGCCAGCAGCCAAGATGTCGCTAGCGGGAGTGGGTTTGAGCAGTTCTTC
TRBV5-1	-	TRBJ2-2	TRBD2	CASSHGLGNTGELFF	TGCGCCAGCAGCCACGGACTAGGCAACACCGGGGAGCTGTTTTTT
TRBV18	few	TRBJ2-3	TRBD2	CASSPGGSVSDTQYF	TGTGCCAGCTCACCAGGCGGGAGTGTGTCAGATACGCAGTATTTT
TRBV6-6	-	TRBJ1-3	-	CASSYGPTRNTIYF	TGTGCCAGCAGTTACGGCCCGACAAGAAACACCATATATTTT
TRBV5-6	few	TRBJ1-1	-	CASSRDIGTEAFF	TGTGCCAGCAGTAGGGACATAGGAACTGAAGCTTTCTTT
TRBV7-3	-	TRBJ2-2	-	CASSLGLSTGELFF	TGTGCCAGCAGCTTAGGACTTTCCACCGGGGAGCTGTTTTTT
TRBV6-5	-	TRBJ1-3	TRBD1	CASSRTGAGNTIYF	TGTGCCAGCAGCCGCACAGGGGCTGGAAACACCATATATTTT
TRBV27	-	TRBJ2-7	-	CASSSISKGPRSYEQYF	TGTGCCAGCAGTTCTATCTCCAAGGGGCCTCGCTCCTACGAGCAGTACTTC
TRBV2	few	TRBJ1-5	-	CASSLLQVSNQPQHF	TGTGCCAGCAGCTTATTACAGGTTAGCAATCAGCCCCAGCATTTT
TRBV4-3	-	TRBJ1-1	TRBD1	CASSQLTGSTEAFF	TGCGCCAGCAGCCAACTGACAGGGAGCACTGAAGCTTTCTTT
TRBV12-5	-	TRBJ2-7	-	CASGYTYEQYF	TGTGCTAGTGGGTACACCTACGAGCAGTACTTC
TRBV28	-	TRBJ2-1	TRBD2	CASSYLKVGLAGVGNEQFF	TGTGCCAGCAGCTACCTTAAGGTCGGACTAGCGGGAGTCGGCAATGAGCAGTTCTTC
TRBV7-3	-	TRBJ1-2	TRBD1	CASSLTGAVDYGYTF	TGTGCCAGCAGCTTGACAGGGGCGGTGGACTATGGCTACACCTTC
TRBV6-4	-	TRBJ2-3	-	CASSARETDTQYF	TGTGCCAGCAGTGCCCGGGAGACAGATACGCAGTATTTT
TRBV28	-	TRBJ2-3	TRBD2	CASRGTSGRGTDTQYF	TGTGCCAGCAGAGGGACTAGCGGGAGGGGGACAGATACGCAGTATTTT
TRBV13	-	TRBJ2-1	TRBD1	CASSRDRVVTNEQFF	TGTGCCAGCAGCCGGGACAGGGTAGTAACCAATGAGCAGTTCTTC
TRBV5-1	few	TRBJ2-7	-	CASSQYGGYEQYF	TGCGCCAGCAGCCAGTATGGCGGTTACGAGCAGTACTTC